These T cell receptor beta chains were read from a single sample in a study of blood T cell repertoires in COVID-19. Profiling relied on immunoSEQ multiplex PCR, and the TCRdb table lists in-frame clones only, not all of them. The sample shows hundreds of thousands of clones, around 89% of them seen only once. Sequences were obtained from PBMCs or T cells enriched from blood (not recorded which). Receptors were obtained from a man between 45 and 60 years old who had been exposed to COVID-19. Each CDR3 is given with its conserved first and last residue. A D gene is named only where the DNA matches it firmly. Only part of the rows carry a size: once, few, many, or a class if the clone is expanded.

>TRBJ1-1|TRBV27|-|-
CASSQNRAPGGPGTEAFF
TGTGCCAGCAGTCAAAATAGGGCCCCGGGGGGGCCTGGCACTGAAGCTTTCTTT
>TRBJ1-2|TRBV27|TRBD1|-
CASRTRDRVDGYTF
TGTGCCAGCAGAACCCGGGACAGGGTAGATGGCTACACCTTC
>TRBJ2-1|TRBV10-2|TRBD2|-
CASSGLAGTETYNEQFF
TGCGCCAGTTCGGGACTAGCGGGGACTGAAACCTACAATGAGCAGTTCTTC
>TRBJ2-1|TRBV11-2|-|few
CASSLVISYNEQFF
TGTGCCAGCAGCTTAGTTATTTCCTACAATGAGCAGTTCTTC
>TRBJ1-1|TRBV5-1|-|-
CASSHTGNTEAFF
TGCGCCAGCAGCCATACAGGGAACACTGAAGCTTTCTTT
>TRBJ2-1|TRBV10-3|TRBD2|-
CAIRERLAGVSEQFF
TGTGCCATCAGAGAAAGACTAGCGGGAGTTAGTGAGCAGTTCTTC
>TRBJ1-1|TRBV29-1|TRBD1|-
CSVDSGGTEAFF
TGCAGCGTTGATTCAGGGGGCACTGAAGCTTTCTTT
>TRBJ1-6|TRBV25-1|-|-
CASRPGDSPLHF
TGTGCCAGCCGTCCGGGAGATTCACCCCTCCACTTT
>TRBJ2-1|TRBV28|-|-
CASSLTGPYNEQFF
TGTGCCAGCAGTTTAACAGGGCCCTACAATGAGCAGTTCTTC
>TRBJ1-2|TRBV7-9|TRBD1|-
CASSLGQLYGYTF
TGTGCCAGCAGCTTGGGACAGCTATATGGCTACACCTTC
>TRBJ2-1|TRBV24-1|TRBD2|-
CATTTTSGGSSSYNEQFF
TGTGCCACCACTACGACTAGCGGGGGGAGTAGCTCCTACAATGAGCAGTTCTTC
>TRBJ2-7|TRBV6-1|TRBD1|-
CASSDGQGGSSYEQYF
TGTGCCAGCAGTGACGGACAGGGAGGAAGCTCCTACGAGCAGTACTTC
>TRBJ2-1|TRBV7-9|TRBD1|-
CASSPRQGVFNEQFF
TGTGCCAGCAGCCCCCGACAGGGGGTTTTCAATGAGCAGTTCTTC
>TRBJ2-2|TRBV24-1|TRBD1|once
CATRGTGVRANTGELFF
TGTGCCACCCGGGGGACAGGGGTAAGGGCGAACACCGGGGAGCTGTTTTTT
>TRBJ2-7|TRBV9|TRBD1|-
CASSVGGTGDIYEQYF
TGTGCCAGCAGCGTAGGCGGGACAGGAGATATTTACGAGCAGTACTTC
>TRBJ1-1|TRBV7-3|-|-
CASSSDWNTEAFF
TGTGCCAGCAGCTCCGACTGGAACACTGAAGCTTTCTTT
>TRBJ1-1|TRBV12-3/TRBV12-4|-|-
CASTQYADTEAFF
TGTGCCAGCACTCAATATGCGGACACTGAAGCTTTCTTT
>TRBJ1-5|TRBV19|-|-
CASSSDSYSNQPQHF
TGTGCCAGTAGTTCCGACAGTTATAGCAATCAGCCCCAGCATTTT
>TRBJ2-2|TRBV7-8|TRBD2|-
CASSLALPSGRAAELFF
TGTGCCAGCAGCTTAGCGCTACCTAGCGGGAGGGCGGCGGAGCTGTTTTTT
>TRBJ1-2|TRBV12-3/TRBV12-4|-|-
CASSSQGHGYTF
TGTGCCAGCAGTTCGCAGGGGCATGGCTACACCTTC
>TRBJ2-5|TRBV29-1|TRBD2|once
CSVNSGGAETQYF
TGCAGCGTTAATAGCGGGGGGGCAGAGACCCAGTACTTC
>TRBJ1-2|TRBV27|-|-
CASSLAGTIYGYTF
TGTGCCAGCAGTTTGGCGGGGACGATCTATGGCTACACCTTC
>TRBJ2-2|TRBV24-1|-|-
CATSEGTSGELFF
TGTGCCACCAGTGAAGGGACATCCGGGGAGCTGTTTTTT
>TRBJ2-7|TRBV13|-|few
CASSFLGQGLSF
TGTGCCAGCAGCTTTCTGGGGCAGGGGTTATCCTTC
>TRBJ2-5|TRBV5-1|TRBD2|-
CASNLGGGGETQYF
TGCGCCAGCAACCTGGGCGGGGGAGGAGAGACCCAGTACTTC
>TRBJ2-7|TRBV6-5|-|once
CASRDRYEQYF
TGTGCCAGCAGAGATCGGTACGAGCAGTACTTC
>TRBJ2-2|TRBV18|TRBD2|-
CASSPLAEHTGELFF
TGTGCCAGCTCACCCCTAGCGGAGCACACCGGGGAGCTGTTTTTT
>TRBJ1-1|TRBV5-1|TRBD1|-
CASSPTTGVNTEAFF
TGCGCCAGCAGCCCAACGACAGGGGTGAACACTGAAGCTTTCTTT
>TRBJ2-7|TRBV5-6|-|-
CASSQGGTYEQYF
TGTGCCAGCAGCCAGGGAGGTACCTACGAGCAGTACTTC
>TRBJ2-7|TRBV13|TRBD1|-
CASSPEDRGEQYF
TGTGCCAGCAGCCCAGAGGACAGGGGGGAGCAGTACTTC
>TRBJ1-1|TRBV2|-|-
CASSGYMNTEAFF
TGTGCCAGCAGTGGATACATGAACACTGAAGCTTTCTTT
>TRBJ1-1|TRBV30|-|-
CAWSVYNSRRRLTNTEAFF
TGTGCCTGGAGTGTATATAACAGCCGGAGGAGATTGACGAACACTGAAGCTTTCTTT
>TRBJ2-1|TRBV9|-|-
CASSVQAGSYNEQFF
TGTGCCAGCAGCGTACAGGCGGGGTCCTACAATGAGCAGTTCTTC